The rows below give T cell receptor beta chains drawn from one sample of a study of PD-1 blockade in classical Hodgkin lymphoma. TCRdb's copy holds only in-frame clones and misses some; the assay was immunoSEQ multiplex PCR. The sample carries 10,000 or so clones, about nine tenths recorded once. Input material: CD8+ T cells from blood. The receptors stem from a human donor with classical Hodgkin lymphoma. CDR3s include the opening cysteine and the closing phenylalanine or tryptophan. D genes are given only for firm matches. The size of a clone is reported for some rows only, either as once, few or many, or as a class for expanded clones.

TRBJ2-1 15 . TRBV7-3 TRBD1 CASSLSPQGDNEQFF TGTGCCAGCAGCTTAAGCCCCCAGGGGGACAATGAGCAGTTCTTC
TRBJ2-7 14 . TRBV7-9 TRBD2 CASSPGGGSYEQYF TGTGCCAGCAGCCCCGGGGGGGGCAGCTACGAGCAGTACTTC
TRBJ2-3 16 . TRBV18 TRBD1 CASSPEGQGRTDTQYF TGTGCCAGCTCACCTGAGGGACAGGGGCGCACAGATACGCAGTATTTT
TRBJ2-5 17 . TRBV19 TRBD2 CASSPFVSGGAQETQYF TGTGCCAGTAGTCCCTTTGTCTCCGGGGGGGCCCAAGAGACCCAGTACTTC
TRBJ2-7 15 large TRBV6-1 TRBD1 CASSESRTGVYEQYF TGTGCCAGCAGTGAATCCCGGACAGGGGTGTACGAGCAGTACTTC
TRBJ2-3 16 . TRBV6-6 TRBD1 CASSYTRDRETDTQYF TGTGCCAGCAGTTACACCCGGGACAGGGAGACAGATACGCAGTATTTT
TRBJ2-3 15 . TRBV7-9 . CASSLYSLETDTQYF TGTGCCAGCAGCTTATACTCATTGGAGACAGATACGCAGTATTTT
TRBJ2-7 13 . TRBV6-1 . CASSDRAPYEQYF TGTGCCAGCAGTGACAGGGCGCCCTACGAGCAGTACTTC
TRBJ2-5 14 . TRBV28 . CASSLQPLVVTQYF TGTGCCAGCAGTTTACAGCCCCTGGTGGTCACCCAGTACTTC
TRBJ1-5 15 . TRBV19 . CASSVGQNPGQPQHF TGTGCCAGTAGTGTTGGACAAAACCCAGGGCAGCCCCAGCATTTT
TRBJ2-1 13 . TRBV10-2 . CASSDARVDEQFF TGCGCCAGCAGTGATGCCAGGGTGGATGAGCAGTTCTTC
TRBJ1-2 16 . TRBV7-2 . CASSLSPPDEKHGYTF TGTGCCAGCAGCTTATCCCCTCCCGACGAAAAGCATGGCTACACCTTC
TRBJ2-3 15 . TRBV6-4 TRBD2 CASSDSLSGVDTQYF TGTGCCAGCAGTGACTCTCTTAGCGGGGTTGATACGCAGTATTTT
TRBJ2-3 17 . TRBV25-1 TRBD2 CASSEYGLAGFTDTQYF TGTGCCAGCAGTGAATATGGGCTAGCGGGGTTCACAGATACGCAGTATTTT
TRBJ1-1 18 . TRBV7-8 TRBD1 CASSLWDSTPLMNTEAFF TGTGCCAGCAGCCTCTGGGACAGCACACCCCTAATGAACACTGAAGCTTTCTTT
TRBJ1-3 18 . TRBV4-3 TRBD1 CASSQGTGTDISGNTIYF TGCGCCAGCAGCCAAGGGACCGGGACAGACATATCTGGAAACACCATATATTTT